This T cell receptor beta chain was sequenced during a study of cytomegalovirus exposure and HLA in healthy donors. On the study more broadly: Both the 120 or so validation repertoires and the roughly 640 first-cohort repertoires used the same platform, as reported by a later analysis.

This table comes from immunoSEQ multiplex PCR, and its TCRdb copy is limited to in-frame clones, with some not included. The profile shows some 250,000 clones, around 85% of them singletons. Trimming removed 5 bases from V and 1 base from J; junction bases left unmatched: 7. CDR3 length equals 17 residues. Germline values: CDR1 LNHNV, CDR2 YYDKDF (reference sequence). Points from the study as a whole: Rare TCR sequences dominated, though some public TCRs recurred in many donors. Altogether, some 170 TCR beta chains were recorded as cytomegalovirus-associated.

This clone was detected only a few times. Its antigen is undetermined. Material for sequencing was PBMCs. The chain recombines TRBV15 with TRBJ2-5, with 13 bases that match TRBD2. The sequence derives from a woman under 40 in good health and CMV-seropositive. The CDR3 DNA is TGTGCCACCAGCCCCCGGACTAGCGGGAGAATCCAAGAGACCCAGTACTTC. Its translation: CATSPRTSGRIQETQYF.